This TCR beta chain was found in a study of shared clonotypes between healthy human individuals. Both subsets, CD45RA+ naive and CD45RA-negative memory, were split from the CD4+ cells. The ends were cut back, 4 bases at V and 1 base at J, with 14 bases in the middle. CDR3 size: 15 residues. Germline CDR1 is SGHTS and CDR2 is YDEGEE. Assay execution took place at the deep level. Method: immunoSEQ multiplex PCR; TCRdb's copy keeps in-frame clones and lacks some. The sample has about 670,000 clones, about two thirds seen once. This TCR came from a woman aged 30 to 39 in good health. This chain joins TRBV5-8 and TRBJ1-1; possibly TRBD1 for D (5 bases). Sequencing used memory CD4+ T cells sorted from blood. Regarding subset: CD45RA-negative fraction. The CDR3 loop reads CASSPWGYPNTEAFF. CDR3 sequence (DNA): TGTGCCAGCAGCCCCTGGGGGTATCCGAACACTGAAGCTTTCTTT.